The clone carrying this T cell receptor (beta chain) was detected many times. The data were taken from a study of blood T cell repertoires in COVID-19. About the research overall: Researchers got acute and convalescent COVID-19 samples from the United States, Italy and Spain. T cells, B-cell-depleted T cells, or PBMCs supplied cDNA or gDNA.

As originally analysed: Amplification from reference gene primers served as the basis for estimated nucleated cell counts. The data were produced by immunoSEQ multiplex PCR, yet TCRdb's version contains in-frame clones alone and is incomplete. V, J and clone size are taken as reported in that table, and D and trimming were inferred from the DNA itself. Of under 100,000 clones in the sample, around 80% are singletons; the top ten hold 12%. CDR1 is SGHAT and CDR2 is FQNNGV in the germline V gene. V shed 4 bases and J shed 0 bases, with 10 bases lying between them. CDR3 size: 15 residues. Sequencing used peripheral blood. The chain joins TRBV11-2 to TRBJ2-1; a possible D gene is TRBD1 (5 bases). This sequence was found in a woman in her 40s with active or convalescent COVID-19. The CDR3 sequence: CASSSGLISYNEQFF. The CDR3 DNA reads TGTGCCAGCAGCTCAGGGTTAATCTCCTACAATGAGCAGTTCTTC. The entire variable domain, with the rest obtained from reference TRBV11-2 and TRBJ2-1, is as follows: EAGVAQSPRYKIIEKRQSVAFWCNPISGHATLYWYQQILGQGPKLLIQFQNNGVVDDSQLPKDRFSAERLKGVDSTLKIQPAKLEDSAVYLCASSSGLISYNEQFFGPGTRLTVL.